This T cell receptor (beta chain) was recorded in a study of CD8 T cells in Susac syndrome. Background on the study: Roughly 6 sequenced Susac syndrome patients had clinically active disease, while roughly 8 were in remission.

The CD8+ and CD4+ T cells were negatively isolated, with the TEMRA cells enriched by FACS. Trimming stripped 0 bases from V and 5 bases from J, with 7 bases between. Germline V gene sequence: CDR1 LGHDT, CDR2 YNNKEL (reference sequence). This CDR3 comprises 13 residues. Random hexamers were used to reverse transcribe roughly 0.45 to 1 ug of RNA. TCRdb re-called the immunoSEQ multiplex PCR reads through MiXCR, storing one row per CDR3 protein. The repertoire holds roughly 100,000 distinct CDR3 sequences, just under 95% seen once, with roughly 0.31% in the top ten. This TCR derives from a human donor with Susac syndrome. Source material: CD4+ T cells from PBMCs. The V call is TRBV3-1, the J call TRBJ1-1; no definite D call. CDR3 residues: CASSQDGVTEAFF. Written as DNA, the CDR3 is TGTGCCAGCAGCCAAGATGGGGTGACTGAAGCTTTCTTT.